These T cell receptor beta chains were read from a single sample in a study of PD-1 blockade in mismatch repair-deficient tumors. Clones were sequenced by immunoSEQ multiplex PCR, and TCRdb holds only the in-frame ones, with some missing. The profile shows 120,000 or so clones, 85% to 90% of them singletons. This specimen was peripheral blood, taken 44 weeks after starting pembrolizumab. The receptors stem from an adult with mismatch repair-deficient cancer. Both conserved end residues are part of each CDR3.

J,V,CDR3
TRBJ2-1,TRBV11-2,CASSSASGRAGEQFF
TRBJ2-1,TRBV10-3,CAISVQTSGVYNEQFF
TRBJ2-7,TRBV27,CASSPLSGRPYEQYF
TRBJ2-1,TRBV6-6,CASSYSQAGNEQFF
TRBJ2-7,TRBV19,CASSPGKGGSYEQYF
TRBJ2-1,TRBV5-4,CASSLAGSYNEQFF
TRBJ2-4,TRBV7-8,CASSLGLGGTLAKNIQYF
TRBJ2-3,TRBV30,CAWSPGQQRTDTQYF
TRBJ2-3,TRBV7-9,CASSLKGGADTQYF
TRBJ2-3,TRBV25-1,CASSEQGNRLVTDTQYF
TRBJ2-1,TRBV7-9,CASSSVRTRSLYNEQFF
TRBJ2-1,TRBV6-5,CASSYPDRADEQFF
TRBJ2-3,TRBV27,CASSGSGGTDTQYF
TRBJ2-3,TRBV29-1,CSVEYSDTQYF
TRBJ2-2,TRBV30,CAWSRLAVTGELFF
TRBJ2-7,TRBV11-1,CASSSGTSEQYF
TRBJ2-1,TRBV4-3,CASSQVANPYNEQFF
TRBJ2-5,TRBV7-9,CASSRAQGGMETQYF
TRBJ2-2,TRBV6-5,CASSYERPGELFF
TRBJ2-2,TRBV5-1,CASSRRGWAKPNTGELFF
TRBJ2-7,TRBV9,CASSVGDSLPSSYEQYF
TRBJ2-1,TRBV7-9,CASSTHRTSGSIREQFF
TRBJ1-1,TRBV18,CASSPDIEVGTEAFF
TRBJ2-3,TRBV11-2,CASSSHLSDTDTQYF
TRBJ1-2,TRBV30,CAWGTVYYGYTF
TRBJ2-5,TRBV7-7,CASSSGQGDPAGLQETQYF
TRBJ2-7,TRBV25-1,CASSELDEQYF
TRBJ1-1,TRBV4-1,CASSHYPGAWNTEAFF
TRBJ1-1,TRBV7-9,CASSEGGSTEAFF
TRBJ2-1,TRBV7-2,CASSREAGLGIRNEQFF
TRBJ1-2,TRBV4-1,CASSQEVDSGPYGYTF
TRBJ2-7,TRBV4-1,CASSTPGRGAYEQYF
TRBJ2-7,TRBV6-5,CASSYSPRQAYEQYF
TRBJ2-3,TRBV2,CASSFAASTDTQYF
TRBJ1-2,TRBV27,CASSLRSNYGYTF
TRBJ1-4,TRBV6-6,CASSRDRGSEKLFF
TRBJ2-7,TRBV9,CASSFGTSGRRLGNEQYF
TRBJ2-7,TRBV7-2,CASSYGFYEQYF
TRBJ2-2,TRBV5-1,CASSVVPGAGELFF
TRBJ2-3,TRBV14,CASSQGIGSTDTQYF
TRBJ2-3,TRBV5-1,CASSPGRGRDTQYF
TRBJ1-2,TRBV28,CASSRGGDHPLNYGYTF
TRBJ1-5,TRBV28,CASSRGLQPQHF
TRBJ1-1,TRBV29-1,CSAGPMNTEAFF
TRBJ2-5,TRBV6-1,CASSVGPKETQYF
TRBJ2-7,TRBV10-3,CAISEAWTGATASEQYF
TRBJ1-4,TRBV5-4,CASSSGTPNEKLFF
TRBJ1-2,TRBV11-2,CASSTGTANYGYTF
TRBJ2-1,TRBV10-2,CASSESGGGYNEQFF
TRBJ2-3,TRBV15,CATSRAGSSDTQYF
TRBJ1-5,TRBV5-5,CASSAMTGTSQPQHF
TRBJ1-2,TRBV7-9,CASSTRSARGDVGDGYTF
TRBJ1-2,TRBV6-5,CASSYSGFVTF
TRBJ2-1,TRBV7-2,CASSLTSNNEQFF
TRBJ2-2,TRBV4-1,CASSQDTSIYTGELFF